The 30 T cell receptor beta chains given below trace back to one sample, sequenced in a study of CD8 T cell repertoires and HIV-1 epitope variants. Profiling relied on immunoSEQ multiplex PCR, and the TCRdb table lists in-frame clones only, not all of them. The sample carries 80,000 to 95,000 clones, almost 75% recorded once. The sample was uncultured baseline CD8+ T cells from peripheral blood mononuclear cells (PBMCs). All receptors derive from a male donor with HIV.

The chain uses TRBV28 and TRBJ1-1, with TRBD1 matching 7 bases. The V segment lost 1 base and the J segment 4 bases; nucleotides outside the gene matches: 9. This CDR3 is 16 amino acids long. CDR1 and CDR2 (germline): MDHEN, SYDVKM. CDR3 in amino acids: CASSLSQLDRATEAFF. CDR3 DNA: TGTGCCAGCAGTTTATCCCAGCTTGACAGGGCCACTGAAGCTTTCTTT.

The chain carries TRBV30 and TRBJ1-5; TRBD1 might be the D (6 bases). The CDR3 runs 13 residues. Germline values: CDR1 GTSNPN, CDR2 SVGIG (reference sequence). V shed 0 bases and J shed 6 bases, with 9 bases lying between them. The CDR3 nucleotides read TGTGCCTGGAGTGTACAGGGAGGTCAGCCCCAGCATTTT. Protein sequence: CAWSVQGGQPQHF. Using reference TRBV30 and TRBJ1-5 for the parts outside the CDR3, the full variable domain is SQTIHQWPATLVQPVGSPLSLECTVEGTSNPNLYWYRQAAGRGLQLLFYSVGIGQISSEVPQNLSASRPQDRQFILSSKKLLLSDSGFYLCAWSVQGGQPQHFGDGTRLSIL.

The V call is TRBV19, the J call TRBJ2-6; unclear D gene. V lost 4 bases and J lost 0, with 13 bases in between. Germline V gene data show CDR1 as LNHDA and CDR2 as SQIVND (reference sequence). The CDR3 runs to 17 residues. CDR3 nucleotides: TGTGCCAGTAGTAGGGCAGGCCGAAGCTCTGGGGCCAACGTCCTGACTTTC. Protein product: CASSRAGRSSGANVLTF.

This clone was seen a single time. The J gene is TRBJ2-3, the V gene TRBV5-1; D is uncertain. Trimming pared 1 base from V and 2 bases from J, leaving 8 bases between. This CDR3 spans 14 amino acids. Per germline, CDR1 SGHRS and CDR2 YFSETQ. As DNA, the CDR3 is TGCGCCAGCAGCTTGAACCCCCCCACAGATACGCAGTATTTT. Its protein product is CASSLNPPTDTQYF.

CDR3 in DNA: TGCGCCAGCAGCCAAGATCACAGGGGAAAGGGCTACACCTTC. It codes for CASSQDHRGKGYTF. The gene calls are TRBV4-3 and TRBJ1-2, with 7 bases aligning to TRBD1. V gave up 0 bases and J gave up 8 bases; unmatched junction bases: 6. Germline lookup yields CDR1 LGHNA and CDR2 YSLEER. The CDR3 is 14 residues long.

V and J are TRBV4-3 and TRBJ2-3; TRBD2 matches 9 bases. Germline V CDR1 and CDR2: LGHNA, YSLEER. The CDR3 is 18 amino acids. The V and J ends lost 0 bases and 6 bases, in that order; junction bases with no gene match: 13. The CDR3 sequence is CASSQEGTLGGGADTQYF. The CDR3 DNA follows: TGCGCCAGCAGCCAAGAGGGGACGCTGGGCGGGGGGGCCGATACGCAGTATTTT.

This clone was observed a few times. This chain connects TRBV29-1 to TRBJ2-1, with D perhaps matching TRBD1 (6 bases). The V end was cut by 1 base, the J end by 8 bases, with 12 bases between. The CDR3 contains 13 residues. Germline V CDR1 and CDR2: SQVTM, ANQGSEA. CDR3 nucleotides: TGCAGCGTTGAAGGGCAGGGGTTGTATGAGCAGTTCTTC. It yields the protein CSVEGQGLYEQFF.

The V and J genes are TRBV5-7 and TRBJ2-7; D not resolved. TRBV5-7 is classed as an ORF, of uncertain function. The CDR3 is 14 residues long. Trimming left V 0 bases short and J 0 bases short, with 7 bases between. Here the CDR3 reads CASSLGSSSYEQYF. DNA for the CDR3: TGTGCCAGCAGCTTGGGTAGCAGCTCCTACGAGCAGTACTTC.

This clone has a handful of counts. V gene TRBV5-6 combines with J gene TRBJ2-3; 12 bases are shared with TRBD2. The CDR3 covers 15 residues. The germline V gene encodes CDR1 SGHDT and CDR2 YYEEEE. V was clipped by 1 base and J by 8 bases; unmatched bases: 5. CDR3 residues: CASSLPLAGGGTQYF. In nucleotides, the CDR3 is TGTGCCAGCAGCTTGCCCCTAGCGGGAGGGGGTACGCAGTATTTT.

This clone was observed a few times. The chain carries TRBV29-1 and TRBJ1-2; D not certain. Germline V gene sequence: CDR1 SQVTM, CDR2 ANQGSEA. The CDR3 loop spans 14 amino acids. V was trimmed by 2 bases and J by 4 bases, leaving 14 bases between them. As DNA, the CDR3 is TGCAGCGTTGAAACGGCAGAGGGCAGCTATGGCTACACCTTC. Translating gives CSVETAEGSYGYTF. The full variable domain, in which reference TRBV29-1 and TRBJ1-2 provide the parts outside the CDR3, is SAVISQKPSRDICQRGTSLTIQCQVDSQVTMMFWYRQQPGQSLTLIATANQGSEATYESGFVIDKFPISRPNLTFSTLTVSNMSPEDSSIYLCSVETAEGSYGYTFGSGTRLTVV.

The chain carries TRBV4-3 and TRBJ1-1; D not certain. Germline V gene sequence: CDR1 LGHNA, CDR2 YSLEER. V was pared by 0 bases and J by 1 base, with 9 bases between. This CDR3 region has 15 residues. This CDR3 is CASSQDLSENTEAFF. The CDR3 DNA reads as TGCGCCAGCAGCCAAGATCTATCAGAGAACACTGAAGCTTTCTTT.

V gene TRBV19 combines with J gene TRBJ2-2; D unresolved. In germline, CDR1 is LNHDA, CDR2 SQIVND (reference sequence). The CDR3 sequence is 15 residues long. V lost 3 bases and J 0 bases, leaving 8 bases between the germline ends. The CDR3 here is CASSIGRPNTGELFF. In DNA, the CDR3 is TGTGCCAGTAGTATCGGGCGGCCGAACACCGGGGAGCTGTTTTTT.

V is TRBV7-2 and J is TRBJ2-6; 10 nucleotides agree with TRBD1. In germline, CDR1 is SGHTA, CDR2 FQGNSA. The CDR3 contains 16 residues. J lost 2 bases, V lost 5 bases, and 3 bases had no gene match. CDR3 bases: TGTGCCAGCAGCGCAGGGACAGGGGCTGGGGCCAACGTCCTGACTTTC. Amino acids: CASSAGTGAGANVLTF.

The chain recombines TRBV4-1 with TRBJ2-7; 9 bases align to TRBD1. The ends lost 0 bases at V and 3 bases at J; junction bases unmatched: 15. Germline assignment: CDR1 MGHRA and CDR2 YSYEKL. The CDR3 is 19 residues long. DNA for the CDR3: TGCGCCAGCAGCCAAGACGGGGGACAGGGCCTGCTAGAGGGCTACGAGCAGTACTTC. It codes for CASSQDGGQGLLEGYEQYF.

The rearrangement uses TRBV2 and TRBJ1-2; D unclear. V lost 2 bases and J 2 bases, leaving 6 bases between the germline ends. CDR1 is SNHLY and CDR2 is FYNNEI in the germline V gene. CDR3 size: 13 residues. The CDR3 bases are TGTGCCAGCAGTGAAACCGAAAACTATGGCTACACCTTC. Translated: CASSETENYGYTF.

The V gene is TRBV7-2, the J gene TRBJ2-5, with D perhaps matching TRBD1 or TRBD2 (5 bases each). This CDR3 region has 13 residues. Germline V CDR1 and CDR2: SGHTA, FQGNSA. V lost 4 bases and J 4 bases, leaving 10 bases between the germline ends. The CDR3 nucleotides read TGTGCCAGCAGCTCTCCAGGGAGAGAGACCCAGTACTTC. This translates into CASSSPGRETQYF.

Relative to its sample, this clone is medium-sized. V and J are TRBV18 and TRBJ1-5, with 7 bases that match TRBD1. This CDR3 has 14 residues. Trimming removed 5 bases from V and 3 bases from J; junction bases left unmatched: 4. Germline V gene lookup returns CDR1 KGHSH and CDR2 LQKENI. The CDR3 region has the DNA TGTGCCAGCTCATCGACAGGGCCCAATCAGCCCCAGCATTTT. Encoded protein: CASSSTGPNQPQHF.

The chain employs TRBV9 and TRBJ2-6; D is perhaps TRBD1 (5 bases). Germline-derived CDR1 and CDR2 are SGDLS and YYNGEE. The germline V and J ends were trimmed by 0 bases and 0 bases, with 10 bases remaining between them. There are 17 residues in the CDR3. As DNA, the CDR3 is TGTGCCAGCAGCGTAGGTGGGGCGATCTCTGGGGCCAACGTCCTGACTTTC. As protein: CASSVGGAISGANVLTF.

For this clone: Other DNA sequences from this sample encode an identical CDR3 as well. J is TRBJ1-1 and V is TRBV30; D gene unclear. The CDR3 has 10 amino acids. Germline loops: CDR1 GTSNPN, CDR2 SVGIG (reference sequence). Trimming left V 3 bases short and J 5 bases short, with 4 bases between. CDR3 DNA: TGTGCCTGGAGCGGGACTGAAGCTTTCTTT. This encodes CAWSGTEAFF. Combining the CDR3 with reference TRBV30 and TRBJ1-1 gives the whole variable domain SQTIHQWPATLVQPVGSPLSLECTVEGTSNPNLYWYRQAAGRGLQLLFYSVGIGQISSEVPQNLSASRPQDRQFILSSKKLLLSDSGFYLCAWSGTEAFFGQGTRLTVV.

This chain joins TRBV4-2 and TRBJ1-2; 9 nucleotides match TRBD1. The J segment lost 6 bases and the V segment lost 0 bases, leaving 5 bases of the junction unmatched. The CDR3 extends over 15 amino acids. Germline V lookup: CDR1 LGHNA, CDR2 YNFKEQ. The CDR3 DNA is TGTGCCAGCAGCCAAGAAGACAGGGGGACGGATGGCTACACCTTC. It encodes CASSQEDRGTDGYTF.

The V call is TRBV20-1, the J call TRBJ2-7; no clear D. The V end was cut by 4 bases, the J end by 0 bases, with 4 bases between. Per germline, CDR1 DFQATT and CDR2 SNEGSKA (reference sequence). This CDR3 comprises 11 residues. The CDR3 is CSAKSSYEQYF. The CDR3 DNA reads TGCAGTGCTAAGAGCTCCTACGAGCAGTACTTC.

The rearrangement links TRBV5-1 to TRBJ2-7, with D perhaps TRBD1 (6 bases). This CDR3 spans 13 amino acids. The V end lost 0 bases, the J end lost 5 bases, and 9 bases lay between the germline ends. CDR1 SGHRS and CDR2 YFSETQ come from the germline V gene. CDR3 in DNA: TGCGCCAGCAGCTTGGACAGGGTCGACGAGCAGTACTTC. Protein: CASSLDRVDEQYF. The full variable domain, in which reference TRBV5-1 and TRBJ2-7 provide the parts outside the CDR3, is KAGVTQTPRYLIKTRGQQVTLSCSPISGHRSVSWYQQTPGQGLQFLFEYFSETQRNKGNFPGRFSGRQFSNSRSEMNVSTLELGDSALYLCASSLDRVDEQYFGPGTRLTVT.

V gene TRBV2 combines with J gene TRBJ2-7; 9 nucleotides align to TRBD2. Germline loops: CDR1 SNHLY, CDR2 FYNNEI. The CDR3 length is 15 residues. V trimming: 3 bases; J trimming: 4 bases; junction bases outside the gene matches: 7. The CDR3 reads CASSDSGLALYEQYF. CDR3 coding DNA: TGTGCCAGCAGTGATTCGGGACTAGCCCTATACGAGCAGTACTTC.

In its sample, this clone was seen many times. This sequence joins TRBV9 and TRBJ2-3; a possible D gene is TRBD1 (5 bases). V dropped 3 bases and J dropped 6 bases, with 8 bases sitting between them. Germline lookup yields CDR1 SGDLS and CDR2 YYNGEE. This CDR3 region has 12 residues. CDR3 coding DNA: TGTGCCAGCAGCGCTTCAGGGGATACGCAGTATTTT. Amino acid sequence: CASSASGDTQYF.

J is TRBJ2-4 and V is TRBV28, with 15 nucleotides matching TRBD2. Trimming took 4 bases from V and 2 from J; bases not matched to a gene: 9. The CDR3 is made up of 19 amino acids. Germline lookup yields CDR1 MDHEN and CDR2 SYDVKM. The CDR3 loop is CASSSLGLAGGRPKNIQYF. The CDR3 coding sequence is TGTGCCAGCAGTTCTCTGGGACTAGCGGGAGGCCGACCCAAAAACATTCAGTACTTC.

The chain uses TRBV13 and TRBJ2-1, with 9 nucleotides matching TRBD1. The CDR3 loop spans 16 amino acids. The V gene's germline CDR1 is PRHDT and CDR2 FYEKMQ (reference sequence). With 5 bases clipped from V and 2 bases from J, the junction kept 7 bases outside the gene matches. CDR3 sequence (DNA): TGTGCCAGCAGCAAACGGGGGACAGGGACCTACAATGAGCAGTTCTTC. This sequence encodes CASSKRGTGTYNEQFF. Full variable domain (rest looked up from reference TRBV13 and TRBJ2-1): AAGVIQSPRHLIKEKRETATLKCYPIPRHDTVYWYQQGPGQDPQFLISFYEKMQSDKGSIPDRFSAQQFSDYHSELNMSSLELGDSALYFCASSKRGTGTYNEQFFGPGTRLTVL.

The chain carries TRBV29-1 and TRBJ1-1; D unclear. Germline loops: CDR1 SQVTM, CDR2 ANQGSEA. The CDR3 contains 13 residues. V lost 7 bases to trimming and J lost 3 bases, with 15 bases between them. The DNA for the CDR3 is TGCAGCGCGTCCGGGAAAAAGTACACTGAAGCTTTCTTT. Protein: CSASGKKYTEAFF.

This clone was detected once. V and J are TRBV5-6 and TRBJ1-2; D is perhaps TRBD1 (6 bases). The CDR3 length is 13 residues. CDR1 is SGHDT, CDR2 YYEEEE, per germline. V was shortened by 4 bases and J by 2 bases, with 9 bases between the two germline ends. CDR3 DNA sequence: TGTGCCAGCAGCCTGGGGGGCAACTATGGCTACACCTTC. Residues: CASSLGGNYGYTF.

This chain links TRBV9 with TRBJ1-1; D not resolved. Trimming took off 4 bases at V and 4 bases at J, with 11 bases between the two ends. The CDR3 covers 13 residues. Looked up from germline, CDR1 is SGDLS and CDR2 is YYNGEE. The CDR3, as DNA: TGTGCCAGCAGCCCCCAAGATGGCACTGAAGCTTTCTTT. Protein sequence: CASSPQDGTEAFF.

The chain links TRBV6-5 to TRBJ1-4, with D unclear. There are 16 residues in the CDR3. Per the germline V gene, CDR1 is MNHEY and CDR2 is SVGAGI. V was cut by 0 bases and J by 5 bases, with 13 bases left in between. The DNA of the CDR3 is TGTGCCAGCAGTTACTCGACGGTTTCGGCGAATGAAAAACTGTTTTTT. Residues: CASSYSTVSANEKLFF.